One TCR beta chain is described in this entry. Its antigen is currently unknown. The read ends 3 residues before the CDR3 terminus; that terminus is restored from the germline J gene. Recipients received nonmyeloablative bone marrow transplants from related graft donors, with transient mixed chimerism. CD4+CD25+CD127- Tregs, CD4+CD25- non-Tregs, CD4 and CD8 cells were sorted. These data are taken from a study of Tregs in tolerant kidney transplant recipients. Broader study findings: Donor-specific Treg expansion exceeded global Treg expansion in tolerant patients, suggesting antigen drive. Tregs expanded with activated donor B cells seemed most donor-specific. Validation in larger populations is needed because few patients were studied.

Trimming at V came to 6 bases and at J to 4 bases, leaving 5 bases not matched to a gene. From germline, CDR1 is ENHRY and CDR2 SYGVKD. This CDR3 contains 14 residues. Data came from immunoSEQ multiplex PCR; TCRdb stores just in-frame clones and leaves some out. The table lists about 6,300 clones. The sample in question was CD4+ T cells from blood (PBMCs), obtained 6 months after the transplant. The source is a human patient who received a combined kidney and bone marrow transplant. A subset of T cells may come from the graft donor. The V call is TRBV10-3, the J call TRBJ1-5; TRBD1 matches at 8 bases. CDR3 region: CAISWTGSNQPQHF. The sequenced CDR3 bases are TGTGCCATCAGCTGGACAGGGTCGAATCAGCCC.